Given below is one T cell receptor (beta chain) in context. What it binds is not known. These data are taken from a study of cytotoxic CD8 clonotypes in ibrutinib-treated CLL. Points from the study as a whole: Clonality went higher at ibrutinib response and then dropped back toward baseline at progression.

Germline CDR1 MGHRA, CDR2 YSYEKL. CDR3 length: 13 residues. V was cut by 0 bases and J by 1 base, with 3 bases left in between. The planned depth of sequencing spanned 1 in 200,000 to 1 in 1 million T cells. Clones were read by immunoSEQ multiplex PCR, and TCRdb kept only the in-frame ones, dropping some. The sample includes approximately 70,000 clones, 70% to 90% of them seen just once. This sequence joins TRBV4-1 and TRBJ1-2; the D is unclear. The receptor was derived from a human donor with chronic lymphocytic leukemia. The starting material was PBMCs, obtained at disease progression, from a patient treated with ibrutinib. CDR3 sequence (DNA): TGCGCCAGCAGCCAAGACTTTAACTATGGCTACACCTTC. Protein sequence: CASSQDFNYGYTF.